This T cell receptor beta chain was identified during a study of T cell responses to AZD1222 COVID-19 vaccine. Study-wide results and caveats: White British people made up most donors, females outnumbered males, and clonal diversity was possibly underestimated. No day 14 peak samples; only post-peak repertoires were characterized. Among spike-specific TCRs, nearly half reportedly target unmutated variant regions. At baseline, seropositivity was found in only five or six AZD1222 recipients.

The table came from immunoSEQ multiplex PCR; TCRdb's copy has only in-frame clones and leaves some out. The sample lists about 120,000 clones, approximately 91% occurring once. As regards this clone: The antigen is undetermined.

Trimming took off 6 bases at V and 3 bases at J, with 21 bases between the two ends. The germline V gene encodes CDR1 SGHNT and CDR2 YYREEE (reference sequence). The CDR3 spans 16 residues. The origin of this receptor is an adult who received the AZD1222 COVID-19 vaccine. The chain joins TRBV5-4 to TRBJ1-2; D is perhaps TRBD1 (5 bases). The sequencing used peripheral blood, collected 28 days after the second AZD1222 dose. DNA of the CDR3: TGTGCCAGCACCCCCGCGGCGTCCGGGGGGTACTATGGCTACACCTTC. Residues: CASTPAASGGYYGYTF.